This is a list of T cell receptor beta chains from one sample in a study of CD8 T cells in Susac syndrome. TCRdb ran MiXCR on the immunoSEQ multiplex PCR reads and lists one entry per CDR3 protein. The sample lists 200,000 to 300,000 distinct CDR3 sequences, 95% to 97% occurring once. The sample was CD4+ T cells from PBMCs. The receptors derive from a human donor with Susac syndrome. The CDR3 runs from the conserved cysteine through the conserved F or W. Fields, in order: V gene, D gene, CDR3 length, clone size, J gene, CDR3 DNA, CDR3 protein. The D gene is left open where the match is weak. Clone sizes are given selectively: once, few, many, or a class where the clone is expanded.

TRBV9	.	13	.	TRBJ2-7	TGTGCCAGCTGCTTGTGGTGTTCCTACGAGCAGTACTTC	CASCLWCSYEQYF
TRBV9	.	12	.	TRBJ1-5	TGTGCCAGCAGCACCGGGCACCAGCCCCAGCATTTT	CASSTGHQPQHF
TRBV5-4	.	13	.	TRBJ2-3	TGTGCCAGCAGCTATAAGGGACGGGGCCGCGAGTATTTT	CASSYKGRGREYF
TRBV12-3/TRBV12-4	.	15	.	TRBJ2-3	TGTGCCAGCAGCCCTCGAGAGGCCCACACAGATACGCAGTATTTT	CASSPREAHTDTQYF
TRBV27	.	17	.	TRBJ2-1	TGTGCCAGCAGTTGGAGACCCGGGGCACTAGCCTACAATGAGCAGTTCTTC	CASSWRPGALAYNEQFF
TRBV12-3/TRBV12-4	.	13	.	TRBJ1-4	TGTGCCAGCAGGGTCCAGACTAATGAAAAACTGTTTTTT	CASRVQTNEKLFF
TRBV27	TRBD2	16	.	TRBJ2-7	TGTGCCAGCAGCAGACCTTTACTAGCGGGGGCCTACGAGCAGTACTTC	CASSRPLLAGAYEQYF
TRBV25-1	TRBD2	13	.	TRBJ2-7	TGTGCCATCGGACTAGCGGGAGTCCACGAGCAGTACTTC	CAIGLAGVHEQYF
TRBV7-2	TRBD1	15	.	TRBJ1-2	TGTGCCAGCAGCTTATCCGCCACAGGGGCCTATGGCTACACCTTC	CASSLSATGAYGYTF
TRBV4-1	.	14	.	TRBJ2-3	TGCGCCAGCAGCCAAGATCCTGGGCGGGATACGCAGTATTTT	CASSQDPGRDTQYF
TRBV7-2	TRBD2	15	once	TRBJ2-1	TGTGCCAGCAGCCCAATCCCCGGGACTAGCAATGAGCAGTTCTTC	CASSPIPGTSNEQFF
TRBV6-1	.	11	.	TRBJ2-7	TGTGCCAGCCACAAGGGTCTTCAGCAGTACTTC	CASHKGLQQYF
TRBV15	TRBD2	15	.	TRBJ2-1	TGTGCCACCAGCGGTAGCGGGAGGGCCTCGGGTGAGCAGTTCTTC	CATSGSGRASGEQFF
TRBV29-1	.	10	.	TRBJ2-3	TGCAGCGTGGAGGTCGGGGTTGGGTATTTT	CSVEVGVGYF
TRBV30	.	13	.	TRBJ2-1	TGTGCCTGGCGGGACGATCGAAGGGGTGAGCAGTTCTTC	CAWRDDRRGEQFF
TRBV19	.	13	.	TRBJ1-2	TGTGCCAGTAGCCCCCGCCCGAATGACGGCTACACCTTC	CASSPRPNDGYTF
TRBV20-1	TRBD2	15	.	TRBJ2-7	TGCAGTGCGTGGGGTGGTAGCGGGAGTCTCAACGAGCAGTACTTC	CSAWGGSGSLNEQYF
TRBV20-1	TRBD2	15	.	TRBJ2-3	TGCAGTGCTAGGGCCGGGACTACCACCACAGATACGCAGTATTTT	CSARAGTTTTDTQYF
TRBV7-3	.	16	.	TRBJ1-2	TGTGCCAGCAGCTTATCTTCTGGCACCGGCCCCTATGGCTACACCTTC	CASSLSSGTGPYGYTF
TRBV7-8	.	15	.	TRBJ1-3	TGTGCCAGCAGCTCGAGACAGGTCTCTGGAAACACCATATATTTT	CASSSRQVSGNTIYF
TRBV10-3	TRBD1	13	.	TRBJ2-7	TGTGCCATCGGGACAGGGGATAGGATCGAGCAGTACTTC	CAIGTGDRIEQYF
TRBV9	.	15	.	TRBJ1-5	TGTGCCAGCAGCGTGGAAGGTCGCGGCAATCAGCCCCAGCATTTT	CASSVEGRGNQPQHF
TRBV14	.	11	few	TRBJ2-1	TGTGCCAGTCGAAATTACAATGAGCAGTTCTTC	CASRNYNEQFF
TRBV6-5	.	14	.	TRBJ1-1	TGTGCCAGCAGTGCCCCTACAGAGAACACTGAAGCTTTCTTT	CASSAPTENTEAFF
TRBV9	.	14	.	TRBJ1-3	TGTGCCAGCAGGGCCCTTGGGGCTGGAAACACCATATATTTT	CASRALGAGNTIYF
TRBV27	.	13	.	TRBJ1-1	TGTGCCAGCAGTTACCGGGACAATGGAGAAGCTTTCTTT	CASSYRDNGEAFF
TRBV3-1	.	15	.	TRBJ1-1	TGTGCCAGCAGCCAAGATCCAGGGGCGAACACTGAAGCTTTCTTT	CASSQDPGANTEAFF
TRBV30	TRBD1	14	.	TRBJ1-1	TGTGCCTGGAGTCTGGGACAGGGATTCACTGAAGCTTTCTTT	CAWSLGQGFTEAFF
TRBV11-2	.	14	once	TRBJ2-3	TGTGCCAGCAGCGAGGCCCCAGGAGCAGATACGCAGTATTTT	CASSEAPGADTQYF
TRBV7-6	.	14	.	TRBJ1-1	TGTGCCAGCAACACGACGGGGGGTCGGACTGAAGCTTTCTTT	CASNTTGGRTEAFF
TRBV14	TRBD1	16	.	TRBJ2-1	TGTGCCAGCAGCCAAACGGGACAGGGAAACTACAATGAGCAGTTCTTC	CASSQTGQGNYNEQFF
TRBV29-1	TRBD1	14	.	TRBJ1-2	TGCAGCGCAAGTACCGGACAGGGCGGCTATGGCTACACCTTC	CSASTGQGGYGYTF
TRBV24-1	.	15	.	TRBJ2-3	TGTGCCACCAGTGGGACTGCTCCCAACACAGATACGCAGTATTTT	CATSGTAPNTDTQYF
TRBV5-1	.	14	few	TRBJ1-5	TGCGCCAGCAGCCTAGGAGAGATAAATCAGCCCCAGCATTTT	CASSLGEINQPQHF
TRBV4-1	TRBD2	17	.	TRBJ2-1	TGCGCCAGCAGCCGACTAACTAGCGGGAGCTCCTACAATGAGCAGTTCTTC	CASSRLTSGSSYNEQFF
TRBV4-1	.	15	once	TRBJ1-1	TGCGCCAGCAGCCAAGGTTCCGGGGGATTCACTGAAGCTTTCTTT	CASSQGSGGFTEAFF
TRBV9	.	13	.	TRBJ2-6	TGTGCCAGCAGCGTAACTGGGGCCAACGTCCTGACTTTC	CASSVTGANVLTF
TRBV4-2	TRBD2	15	.	TRBJ2-1	TGTGCCAGCAGCCCTCTAGCGGGAGACCGCAATGAGCAGTTCTTC	CASSPLAGDRNEQFF
TRBV5-1	TRBD1	15	.	TRBJ1-1	TGCGCCAGCAGCTCCGCGAGGACAGGACTCACTGAAGCTTTCTTT	CASSSARTGLTEAFF
TRBV3-1	.	13	once	TRBJ2-7	TGTGCCAGTAAGACTGCACTCGGTGGGGAGCAGTACTTC	CASKTALGGEQYF
TRBV5-1	.	14	.	TRBJ1-1	TGCGCCAGCAGCTGGGGGGCGAGTAACACTGAAGCTTTCTTT	CASSWGASNTEAFF
TRBV20-1	TRBD2	17	.	TRBJ2-5	TGCAGTGCTAGAGATAGGCTAGCGGGACAGTACCAAGAGACCCAGTACTTC	CSARDRLAGQYQETQYF
TRBV5-6	.	14	.	TRBJ1-2	TGTGCCAGCAGTCCGGGGAGGCTCGTCTATGGCTACACCTTC	CASSPGRLVYGYTF
TRBV5-4	.	14	.	TRBJ2-5	TGTGCCAGCAGCTTGGAACGGCCAAGGGAGACCCAGTACTTC	CASSLERPRETQYF
TRBV5-6	.	16	.	TRBJ2-4	TGTGCCAGCAGCTTTACCTCGACAGATGCCAAAAACATTCAGTACTTC	CASSFTSTDAKNIQYF
TRBV4-1	.	13	.	TRBJ2-7	TGCGCCAGCAGCCAACCCAGTTCCTACGAGCAGTACTTC	CASSQPSSYEQYF
TRBV25-1	TRBD1	14	.	TRBJ1-2	TGTGCCAGCAGTGAGTGGGACAGGGGCTATGGCTACACCTTC	CASSEWDRGYGYTF
TRBV12-3/TRBV12-4	.	14	.	TRBJ2-5	TGTGCCAGCAGCCAACCTGGGTCCGGAGAGACCCAGTACTTC	CASSQPGSGETQYF
TRBV12-3/TRBV12-4	.	14	once	TRBJ1-2	TGTGCCAGCAGTTCCCTAGGGGGGGTTTATGGCTACACCTTC	CASSSLGGVYGYTF
TRBV7-8	.	17	once	TRBJ2-6	TGTGCCAGCAGAGGGAACAGGGTCAACTCTGGGGCCAACGTCCTGACTTTC	CASRGNRVNSGANVLTF
TRBV11-2	.	16	.	TRBJ1-1	TGTGCCAGCAGCTTAGATGTAGGATCCTTGTGGGCTGAAGCTTTCTTT	CASSLDVGSLWAEAFF
TRBV20-1	.	13	.	TRBJ1-2	TGCAGTGCTTCGATCGGCGGCTTCTATGGCTACACCTTC	CSASIGGFYGYTF